The 15 T cell receptor beta chains reported below all come from one sample, sequenced in a study of T cells in Graves' hyperthyroidism and ophthalmopathy. The investigators amplified TCR beta CDR3 regions from RNA transcripts. HTBI primers were used for first-round RT-PCR of the TCR CDR3. Each CDR3 protein is one row after TCRdb ran MiXCR on the multiplex PCR reads. The sample holds 600,000 to 650,000 distinct CDR3 sequences, around 15% seen once. Sequenced sample: blood. These receptors were taken from a woman between 25 and 40 years old with Graves' hyperthyroidism.

Notes on this clonotype: A read error may be the cause here, since a much bigger clone is one base away. This chain uses TRBV20-1 with TRBJ2-1; D gene unclear. CDR3 length equals 15 residues. CDR1 is DFQATT, CDR2 SNEGSKA, per germline (reference sequence). CDR3 protein: CSARVRGSGYGEQLF. CDR3 coding DNA: TGCAGTGCTAGAGTTAGAGGTTCGGGCTACGGTGAGCAGCTCTTC.

This clonotype came up a few times. The rearrangement links TRBV13 to TRBJ2-7, with a tentative D call TRBD1 (7 bases). There are 17 residues in the CDR3. V lost 5 bases, J lost 6 bases, and 26 bases lay in between. CDR1 is PRHDT and CDR2 is FYEKMQ in the germline V gene (reference sequence). CDR3: CASSVIPLTGWRAEQYF. DNA of the CDR3: TGTGCCAGCAGCGTAATCCCCCTGACAGGGTGGAGGGCCGAGCAGTACTTC. Filled out from reference TRBV13 and TRBJ2-7, the complete variable domain reads AAGVIQSPRHLIKEKRETATLKCYPIPRHDTVYWYQQGPGQDPQFLISFYEKMQSDKGSIPDRFSAQQFSDYHSELNMSSLELGDSALYFCASSVIPLTGWRAEQYFGPGTRLTVT.

This clonotype has more than one count but fewer than ten. The chain recombines TRBV7-3 with TRBJ1-2; 7 bases align to TRBD1. V gave up 5 bases and J gave up 5 bases; unmatched junction bases: 8. This CDR3 spans 14 amino acids. The V gene's germline CDR1 is SGHTA and CDR2 FQGTGA. The DNA for the CDR3 is TGTGCCAGCAGCCCCCAGGCAGGGGGATATGGCTACACCTTC. This encodes CASSPQAGGYGYTF.

Ten or more counts support this clonotype. The chain couples TRBV30 to TRBJ2-1; 10 bases match TRBD2. Germline V CDR1 and CDR2: GTSNPN, SVGIG (reference sequence). After removal of 4 bases from V and 12 bases from J, the junction contained 6 bases not matched to a gene. The CDR3 is made up of 12 amino acids. CDR3 loop: CAWTVAGGLQFF. CDR3 in DNA: TGTGCCTGGACGGTAGCGGGAGGTTTGCAGTTCTTC.

The genes are TRBV30 and TRBJ1-6, with unresolved D. Per the germline V gene, CDR1 is GTSNPN and CDR2 is SVGIG (reference sequence). V was trimmed by 8 bases and J by 0 bases, leaving 14 bases between them. The CDR3 spans 15 residues. The CDR3 region has the DNA TGTGCCCAAGGAGCAGCCGCCTCCTATAATTCACCCCTCCACTTT. Amino acids: CAQGAAASYNSPLHF.

This clonotype was observed a handful of times. The V gene is TRBV30, the J gene TRBJ2-1, with TRBD2 matching over 12 bases. Germline V gives CDR1 GTSNPN, CDR2 SVGIG (reference sequence). CDR3 length: 14 residues. V lost 1 base to trimming and J lost 6 bases; unmatched junction nucleotides: 1. The CDR3 sequence is CAWSGLAGANEQFF. The CDR3 coding sequence is TGTGCCTGGAGTGGACTAGCGGGAGCCAATGAGCAGTTCTTC.

The chain is built from TRBV12-3 or TRBV12-4 and TRBJ2-7; 7 bases agree with TRBD1. Germline trimming cut 6 bases from V and 9 bases from J; bases unmatched to any gene: 8. This CDR3 contains 12 residues. In DNA form, the CDR3 reads TGTGCCAGCAGCCGAGACAGGGCAGGGCAGTACTTC. Protein: CASSRDRAGQYF.

This clonotype was recorded at least ten times. The gene calls are TRBV18 and TRBJ2-7; D possibly matches TRBD1 or TRBD2 (6 bases each). The CDR3 spans 15 residues. V was trimmed by 4 bases and J by 4 bases, leaving 17 bases between them. The germline V gene has CDR1 KGHSH and CDR2 LQKENI. CDR3 DNA sequence: TGTGCCAGCTCACTACCTAAGGGGGGACTTTACGAGCAGTACTTC. This codes for CASSLPKGGLYEQYF. Full variable domain (outside the CDR3, taken from reference TRBV18 and TRBJ2-7): NAGVMQNPRHLVRRRGQEARLRCSPMKGHSHVYWYRQLPEEGLKFMVYLQKENIIDESGMPKERFSAEFPKEGPSILRIQQVVRGDSAAYFCASSLPKGGLYEQYFGPGTRLTVT.

This clonotype was observed at least ten times. The chain links TRBV6-1 to TRBJ2-7, with TRBD2 matching over 9 bases. This CDR3 has 13 amino acids. Trimming took 6 bases from V and 7 from J; bases not matched to a gene: 7. Germline V gene lookup returns CDR1 MNHNS and CDR2 SASEGT. The CDR3 sequence is CASRPGGREEQYF. CDR3 sequence (DNA): TGTGCCAGCAGGCCAGGCGGGAGGGAGGAGCAGTACTTC.

The table lists this clonotype with many counts. This chain joins TRBV28 and TRBJ2-7, with 10 nucleotides matching TRBD1. V trimming: 6 bases; J trimming: 4 bases; junction bases outside the gene matches: 6. This CDR3 contains 14 residues. The germline gives CDR1 MDHEN, CDR2 SYDVKM. DNA of the CDR3: TGTGCCAGCAGCCTCTGGGACAGGGGTTACGAGCAGTACTTC. It specifies CASSLWDRGYEQYF. Complete variable domain (other parts from reference TRBV28 and TRBJ2-7): DVKVTQSSRYLVKRTGEKVFLECVQDMDHENMFWYRQDPGLGLRLIYFSYDVKMKEKGDIPEGYSVSREKKERFSLILESASTNQTSMYLCASSLWDRGYEQYFGPGTRLTVT.

The chain links TRBV10-3 to TRBJ2-1; TRBD1 agrees at 10 bases. The V gene's germline CDR1 is ENHRY and CDR2 SYGVKD. V lost 8 bases, J lost 4 bases, and 8 bases stayed unmatched. CDR3 size: 15 residues. DNA of the CDR3: TGTGCCATCCAATCCGGGACAGGGGATTACAATGAGCAGTTCTTC. Encoded protein: CAIQSGTGDYNEQFF.

This clonotype was recorded a few times. The genes are TRBV6-1 and TRBJ2-7, with D unclear. Between the trimmed V and J ends, which lost 5 bases and 2 bases, there was a span of 10 bases. This CDR3 has 13 residues. The germline V gene encodes CDR1 MNHNS and CDR2 SASEGT. CDR3 coding DNA: TGTGCCAGCAGTCAATTCACCCCCTACGAGCAGTACTTC. Amino acids: CASSQFTPYEQYF.

The table lists this clonotype with many counts. The chain employs TRBV6-5 and TRBJ2-1; D might be TRBD2 (6 bases). The CDR3 has 14 residues. The V gene's germline CDR1 is MNHEY and CDR2 SVGAGI. V dropped 2 bases and J dropped 8 bases, with 13 bases sitting between them. The CDR3 protein is CASSYGTPVDEQFF. CDR3 nucleotide sequence: TGTGCCAGCAGTTACGGGACTCCTGTTGATGAGCAGTTCTTC.

The V and J genes are TRBV4-1 and TRBJ2-2, with 7 bases matching TRBD2. Germline CDR1 is MGHRA and CDR2 is YSYEKL. The CDR3 length is 19 residues. V gave up 0 bases and J gave up 1 base; unmatched junction bases: 11. The CDR3: CASSQDRLDGGRNTGELFF. CDR3 nucleotides: TGCGCCAGCAGCCAAGATCGTCTTGATGGCGGGAGGAACACCGGGGAGCTGTTTTTT.

This clonotype was observed at least ten times. The chain is built from TRBV27 and TRBJ1-2; D is ambiguous. Germline CDR1 and CDR2: MNHEY and SMNVEV (reference sequence). This CDR3 has 15 residues. Between the trimmed V and J ends, which lost 2 bases and 4 bases, there was a span of 14 bases. CDR3: CASSLVPQQTYGYTF. The CDR3 coding sequence is TGTGCCAGCAGTTTAGTTCCCCAACAGACCTATGGCTACACCTTC.